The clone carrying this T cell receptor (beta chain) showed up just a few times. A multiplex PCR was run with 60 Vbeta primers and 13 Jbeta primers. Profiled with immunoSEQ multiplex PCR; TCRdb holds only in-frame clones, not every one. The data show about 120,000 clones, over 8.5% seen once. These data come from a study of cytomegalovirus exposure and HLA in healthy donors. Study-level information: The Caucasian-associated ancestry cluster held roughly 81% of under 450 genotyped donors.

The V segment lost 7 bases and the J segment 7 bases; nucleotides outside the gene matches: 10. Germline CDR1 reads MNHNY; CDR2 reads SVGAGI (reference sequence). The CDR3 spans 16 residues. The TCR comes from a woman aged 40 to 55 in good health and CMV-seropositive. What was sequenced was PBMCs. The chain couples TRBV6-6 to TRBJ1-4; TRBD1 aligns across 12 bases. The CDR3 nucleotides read TGTGCCAGCACCCAACCGGGACAGGGGGCCGGTGAAAAACTGTTTTTT. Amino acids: CASTQPGQGAGEKLFF.